These 3 T cell receptor beta chains share one sample of origin, sequenced in a study of blood T cell repertoires in COVID-19. The method was immunoSEQ multiplex PCR; TCRdb's version includes in-frame clones alone and lacks a portion of them. The top ten hold 3.7% of the sample, which has around 300,000 clones, about nine tenths seen once. The sequenced material came from peripheral blood. These receptors were collected from a woman in her thirties or forties with acute or convalescent COVID-19.

This chain links TRBV9 with TRBJ1-5, with a tentative D call TRBD1 (5 bases). Germline V lookup: CDR1 SGDLS, CDR2 YYNGEE. This CDR3 has 15 residues. Trimming left V 4 bases short and J 0 bases short, with 11 bases between. The CDR3, as DNA: TGTGCCAGCAGCCCCGACGGGGGTAGCAATCAGCCCCAGCATTTT. Its translation: CASSPDGGSNQPQHF.

This clone was seen a few times. The DNA of the CDR3 is TGCGCCAGCAGCCGGGACACGAACTATGGCTACACCTTC. Translated: CASSRDTNYGYTF. V gene TRBV5-1 combines with J gene TRBJ1-2; perhaps TRBD1 as D (6 bases). The V and J ends lost 4 bases and 2 bases respectively, with 9 bases between them. The CDR3 runs 13 residues. Germline CDR1 and CDR2: SGHRS and YFSETQ. Variable domain in full (rest from reference TRBV5-1 and TRBJ1-2): KAGVTQTPRYLIKTRGQQVTLSCSPISGHRSVSWYQQTPGQGLQFLFEYFSETQRNKGNFPGRFSGRQFSNSRSEMNVSTLELGDSALYLCASSRDTNYGYTFGSGTRLTVV.

V is TRBV4-1 and J is TRBJ1-6; D might be TRBD1 (6 bases). This CDR3 contains 19 residues. V was cut by 3 bases and J by 1 base, with 19 bases left in between. Per the germline V gene, CDR1 is MGHRA and CDR2 is YSYEKL. CDR3 nucleotide sequence: TGCGCCAGCAGCCAGAACCGGGACACAGGCAGGTCCTATAATTCACCCCTCCACTTT. It specifies CASSQNRDTGRSYNSPLHF.